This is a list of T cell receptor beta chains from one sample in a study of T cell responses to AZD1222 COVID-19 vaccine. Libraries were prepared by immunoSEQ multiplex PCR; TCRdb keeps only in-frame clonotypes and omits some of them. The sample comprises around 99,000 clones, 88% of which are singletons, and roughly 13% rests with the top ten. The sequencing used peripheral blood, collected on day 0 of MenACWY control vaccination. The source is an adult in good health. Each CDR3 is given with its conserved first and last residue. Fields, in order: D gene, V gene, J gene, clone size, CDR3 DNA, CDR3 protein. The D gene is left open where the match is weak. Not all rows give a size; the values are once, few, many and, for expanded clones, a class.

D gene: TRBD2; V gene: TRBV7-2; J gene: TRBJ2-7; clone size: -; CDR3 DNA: TGTGCCAGCAGCACAGACAGCGGGGTCGGCTACGAGCAGTACTTC; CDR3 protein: CASSTDSGVGYEQYF
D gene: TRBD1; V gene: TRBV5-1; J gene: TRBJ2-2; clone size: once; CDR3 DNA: TGCGCCAGCAGCTTGGACAGGGGGCCCGGGGAGCTGTTTTTT; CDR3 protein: CASSLDRGPGELFF
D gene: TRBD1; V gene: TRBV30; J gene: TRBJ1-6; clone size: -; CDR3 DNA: TGTGCCTGGACAGGGGGCTCCAATTCACCCCTCCACTTT; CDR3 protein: CAWTGGSNSPLHF
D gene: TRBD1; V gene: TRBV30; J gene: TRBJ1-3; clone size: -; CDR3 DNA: TGTGCCTGCGAACAGGACAGGGCCGGAAACACCATATATTTT; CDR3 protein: CACEQDRAGNTIYF
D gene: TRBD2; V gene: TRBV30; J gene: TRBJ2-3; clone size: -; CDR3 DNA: TGTGCCTGGAGTGGAGGACTAGCGAGAGGCACAGATACGCAGTATTTT; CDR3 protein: CAWSGGLARGTDTQYF
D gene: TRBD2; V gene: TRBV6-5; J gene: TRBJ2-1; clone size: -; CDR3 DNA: TGTGCCAGCAGGCTAGCGGGGGCTTACAATGAGCAGTTCTTC; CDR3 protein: CASRLAGAYNEQFF
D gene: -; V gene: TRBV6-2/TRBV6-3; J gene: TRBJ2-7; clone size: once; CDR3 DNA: TGTGCCAGCAGTTACAGAAAATTCCTCTACGAGCAGTACTTC; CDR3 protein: CASSYRKFLYEQYF
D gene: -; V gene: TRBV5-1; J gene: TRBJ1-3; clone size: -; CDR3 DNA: TGCGCCAGCAGCCCAGGACTCTCTGGAAACACCATATATTTT; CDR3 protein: CASSPGLSGNTIYF
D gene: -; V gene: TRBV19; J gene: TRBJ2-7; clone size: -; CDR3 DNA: TGTGCCAGTAGTATAGGGCTGTACTACGAGCAGTACTTC; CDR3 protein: CASSIGLYYEQYF
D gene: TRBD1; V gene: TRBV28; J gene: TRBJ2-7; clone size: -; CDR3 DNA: TGTGCCAGCAGAGGTACAGGGGGTCGGGAGCAGTACTTC; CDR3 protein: CASRGTGGREQYF
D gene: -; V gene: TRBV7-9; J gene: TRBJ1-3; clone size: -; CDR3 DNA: TGTGCCAGCAGCCTCCCGTACTCTGGAAACACCATATATTTT; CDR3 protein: CASSLPYSGNTIYF
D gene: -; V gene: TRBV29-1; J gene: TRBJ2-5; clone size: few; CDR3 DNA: TGCAGCGTTGAGGCGGGATCGGTGGGAGAGACCCAGTACTTC; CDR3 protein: CSVEAGSVGETQYF
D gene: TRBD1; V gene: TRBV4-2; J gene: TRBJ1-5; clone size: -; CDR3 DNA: TGTGCCAGCAGCCAAGCCGGGACAGCGAATCAGCCCCAGCATTTT; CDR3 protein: CASSQAGTANQPQHF
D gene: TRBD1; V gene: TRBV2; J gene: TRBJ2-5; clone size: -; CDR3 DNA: TGTGCCAGCATGGACAGGGGCCAAGAGACCCAGTACTTC; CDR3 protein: CASMDRGQETQYF
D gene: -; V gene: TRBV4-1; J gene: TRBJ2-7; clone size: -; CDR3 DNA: TGCGCCAGCAGCCAAGATTTGGTGAGGGAGACCTACGAGCAGTACTTC; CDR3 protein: CASSQDLVRETYEQYF
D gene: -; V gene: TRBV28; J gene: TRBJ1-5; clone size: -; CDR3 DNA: TGTGCCAGCAGCTCAGACAGGACTGAGTTTCAGCCCCAGCATTTT; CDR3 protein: CASSSDRTEFQPQHF
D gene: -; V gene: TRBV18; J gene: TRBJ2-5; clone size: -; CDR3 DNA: TGTGCCAGCTCACTCCGGCAAGAGACCCAGTACTTC; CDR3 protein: CASSLRQETQYF
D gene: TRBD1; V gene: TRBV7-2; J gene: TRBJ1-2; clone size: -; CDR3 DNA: TGTGCCAGCAGCCTCCCGGACACGGGACAGGGCGATTTTAGGTATGGCTACACCTTC; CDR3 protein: CASSLPDTGQGDFRYGYTF
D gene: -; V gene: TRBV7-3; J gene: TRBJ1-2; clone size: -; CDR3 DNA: TGTGCCAGCAGCTTGGGGGGAGGCTATGGCTACACCTTC; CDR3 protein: CASSLGGGYGYTF
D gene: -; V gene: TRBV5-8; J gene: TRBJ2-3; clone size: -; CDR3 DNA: TGTGCCAGCAGACCTGGCGGAGATACGCAGTATTTT; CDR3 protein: CASRPGGDTQYF
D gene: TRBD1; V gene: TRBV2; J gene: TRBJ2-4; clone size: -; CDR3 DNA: TGTGCCAGCTTAACAGGGGTTAAAAACATTCAGTACTTC; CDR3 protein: CASLTGVKNIQYF
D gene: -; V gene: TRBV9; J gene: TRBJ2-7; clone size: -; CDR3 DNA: TGTGCCAGCAGCAATGGGTACGAGCAGTACTTC; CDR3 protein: CASSNGYEQYF
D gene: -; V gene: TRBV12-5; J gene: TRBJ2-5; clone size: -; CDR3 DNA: TGTGCTAGTGGTTTGGACCGGGGGGAGACCCAGTACTTC; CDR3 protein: CASGLDRGETQYF
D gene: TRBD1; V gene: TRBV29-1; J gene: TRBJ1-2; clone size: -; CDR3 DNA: TGCAGCGCTTCGGGACAGAACTATGGCTACACCTTC; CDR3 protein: CSASGQNYGYTF
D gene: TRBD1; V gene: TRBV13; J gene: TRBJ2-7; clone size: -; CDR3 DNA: TGTGCCAGCAGCACCGGACAGGGGGTGTACGAGCAGTACTTC; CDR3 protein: CASSTGQGVYEQYF
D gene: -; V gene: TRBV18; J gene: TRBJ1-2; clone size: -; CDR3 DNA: TGTGCCAGCTCACCACCTGGGGGCCCCCATGGCTACACCTTC; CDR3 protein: CASSPPGGPHGYTF
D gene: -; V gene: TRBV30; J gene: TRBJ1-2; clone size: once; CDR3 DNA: TGTGCCTGGAGTGTTGGCCACTATGGCTACACCTTC; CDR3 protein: CAWSVGHYGYTF
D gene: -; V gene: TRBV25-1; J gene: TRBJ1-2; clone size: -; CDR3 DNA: TGTGCCAGCAGTGATCCGGGGGTCCCTAACTATGGCTACACCTTC; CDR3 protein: CASSDPGVPNYGYTF
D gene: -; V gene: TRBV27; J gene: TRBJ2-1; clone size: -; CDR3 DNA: TGTGCCAGCAAGGCCTTGTCCTACAATGAGCAGTTCTTC; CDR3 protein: CASKALSYNEQFF
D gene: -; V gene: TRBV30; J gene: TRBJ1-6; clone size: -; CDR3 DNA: TGTGCCTGGGGTGGCCGAACAGGGACTAATTCACCCCTCCACTTT; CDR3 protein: CAWGGRTGTNSPLHF
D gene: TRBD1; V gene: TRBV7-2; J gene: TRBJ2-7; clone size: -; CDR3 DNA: TGTGCCAGCAGCTTAAGGGGGCTCCGGGACAGGGCAAACGAGCAGTACTTC; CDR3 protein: CASSLRGLRDRANEQYF
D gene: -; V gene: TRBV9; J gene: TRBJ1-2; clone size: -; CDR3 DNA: TGTGCCAGCAGCCCCCAGCCCAACTATGGCTACACCTTC; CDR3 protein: CASSPQPNYGYTF
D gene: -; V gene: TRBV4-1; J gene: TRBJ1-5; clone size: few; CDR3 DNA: TGCGCCAGCAGCCAAGATGGAGGGCTCGGCAATCAGCCCCAGCATTTT; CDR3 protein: CASSQDGGLGNQPQHF
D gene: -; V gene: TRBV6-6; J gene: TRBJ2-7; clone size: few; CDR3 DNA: TGTGCCACCCGTTCTGAGGGGACCCTAGTCCACTACGAGCAGTACTTC; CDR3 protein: CATRSEGTLVHYEQYF
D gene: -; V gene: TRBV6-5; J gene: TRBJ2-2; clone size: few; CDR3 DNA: TGTGCCAGCAGTCCCAGACAGAACACCGGGGAGCTGTTTTTT; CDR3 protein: CASSPRQNTGELFF
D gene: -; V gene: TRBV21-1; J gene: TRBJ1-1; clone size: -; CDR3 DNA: TGTGCCAGCATCTTAACAGGGGGCCCGACGAGCACTGAAGCTTTCTTT; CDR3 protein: CASILTGGPTSTEAFF
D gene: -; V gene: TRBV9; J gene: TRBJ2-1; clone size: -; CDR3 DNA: TGTGCCAGCAGCGTTTCCGGGCTCTACAATGAGCAGTTCTTC; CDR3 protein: CASSVSGLYNEQFF
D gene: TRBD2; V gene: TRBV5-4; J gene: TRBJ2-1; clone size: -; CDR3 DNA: TGTGCCAGCGGAAAGACTAGCGGGAGATTAAACAATGAGCAGTTCTTC; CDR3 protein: CASGKTSGRLNNEQFF
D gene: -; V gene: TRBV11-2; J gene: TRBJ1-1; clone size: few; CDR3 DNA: TGTGCCAGCAGCTTCTCGACAGGTGGGAACACTGAAGCTTTCTTT; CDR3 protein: CASSFSTGGNTEAFF
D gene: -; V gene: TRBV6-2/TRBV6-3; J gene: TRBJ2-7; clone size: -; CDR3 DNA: TGTGCCAGCAGTTACTCGGGGGAGTCGTCCTACGAGCAGTACTTC; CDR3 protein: CASSYSGESSYEQYF
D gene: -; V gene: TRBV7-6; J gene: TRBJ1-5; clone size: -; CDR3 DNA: TGTGCCAGCAGCTTACAATCGGGTAGCAATCAGCCCCAGCATTTT; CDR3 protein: CASSLQSGSNQPQHF
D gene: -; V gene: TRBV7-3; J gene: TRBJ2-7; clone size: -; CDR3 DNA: TGTGCCAGCAGCTTAAAGAATCGACAGCGGCACGAGCAGTACTTC; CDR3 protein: CASSLKNRQRHEQYF